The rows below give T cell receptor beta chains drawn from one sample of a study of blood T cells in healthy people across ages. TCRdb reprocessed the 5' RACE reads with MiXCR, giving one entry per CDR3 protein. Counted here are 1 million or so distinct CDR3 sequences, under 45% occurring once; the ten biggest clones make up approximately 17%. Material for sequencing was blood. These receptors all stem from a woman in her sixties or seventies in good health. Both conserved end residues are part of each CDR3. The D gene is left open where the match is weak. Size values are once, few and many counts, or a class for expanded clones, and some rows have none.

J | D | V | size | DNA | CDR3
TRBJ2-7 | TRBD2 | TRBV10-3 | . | TGTGCCATCTCGATCAGTAGCGGGAGTTCCTACGAGCAGTACTTC | CAISISSGSSYEQYF
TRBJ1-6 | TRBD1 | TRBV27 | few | TGTGCCAGCAGTTTACCAGGGGGCTATTCACCCCTCCACTTT | CASSLPGGYSPLHF
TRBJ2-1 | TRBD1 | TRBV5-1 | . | TGCGCCAGCAGCGAGGGACAGAGAAGAGATGAGCAGTTCTTC | CASSEGQRRDEQFF
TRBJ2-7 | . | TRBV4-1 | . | TGCGCCAGCAGTCCAAGTCTTAGGGGCCATGTGAGTTACAAGCAGTACTTC | CASSPSLRGHVSYKQYF
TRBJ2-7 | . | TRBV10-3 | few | TGTGCCATCAGTACCGGCCGGCAGGGCTACGAGCAGTACTTC | CAISTGRQGYEQYF
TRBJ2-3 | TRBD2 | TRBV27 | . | TGTGCCAGCAGTCTCCACCGGCGGGAGGCCACAGATACGCAGTATTTT | CASSLHRREATDTQYF
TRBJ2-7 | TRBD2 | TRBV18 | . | TGTGCCAGCTCACCAGGTTCTAGCGGGGCTTCCTACGAGCAGTACTTC | CASSPGSSGASYEQYF
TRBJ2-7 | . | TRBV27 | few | TGTGCCAGCAGTTTTGGCAGCCCCTACGAGCAGTACTTC | CASSFGSPYEQYF
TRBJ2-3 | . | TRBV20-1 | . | TGCAGTGCTAGAGCCACCCCAGGAGTTAATACGCAGTATTTT | CSARATPGVNTQYF
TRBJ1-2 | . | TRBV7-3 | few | TGTGCCAGCAGCCGAGACCAGGCGACGAATGGCTACACCTTC | CASSRDQATNGYTF
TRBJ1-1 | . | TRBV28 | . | TGCGCCAGCAGTTTGCTAGGGAACACTGAAACTTTCTTT | CASSLLGNTETFF
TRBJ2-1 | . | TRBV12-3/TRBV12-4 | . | TGTGCCAGCAGTTCACCCAACGCGAAAGTATCCTATGAGCAGTTCTTC | CASSSPNAKVSYEQFF
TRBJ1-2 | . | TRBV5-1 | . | TGCGCCAGCAGAGCCGACAGGCTCTATGGCTACACCTTC | CASRADRLYGYTF
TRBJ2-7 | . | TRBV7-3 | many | TGTGCCAGCAGCTTCACATGGGGCGAGCAGTACTTC | CASSFTWGEQYF
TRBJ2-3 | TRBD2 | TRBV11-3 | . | TGTGCCAGCAGCTCCGGGTTACTAGCGGGGCCCACAGATACGCAGTATTTT | CASSSGLLAGPTDTQYF
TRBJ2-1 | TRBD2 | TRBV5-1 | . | TGCGCCAGCAGCTCGCAAGGACTAGCAAGCTCCTACAATGAGCAGTTCTTC | CASSSQGLASSYNEQFF
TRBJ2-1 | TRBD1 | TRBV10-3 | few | TGTGCCATCAGTGAGCCCGACAGGGTTGGGTTCTTC | CAISEPDRVGFF
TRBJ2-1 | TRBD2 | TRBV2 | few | TGTGCCAGCAGTACAACTAGCGGGAGTCCGAATGAGCAGTTCTTC | CASSTTSGSPNEQFF
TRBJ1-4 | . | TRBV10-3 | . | TGTGCCACGGGCGGGGGAAATGAAAAACTGTTTTTT | CATGGGNEKLFF
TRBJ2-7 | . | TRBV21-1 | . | TGTGCCAGCAGCAAAGACATCCGGGAGGGCGGGAACGAGCAGTACTTC | CASSKDIREGGNEQYF
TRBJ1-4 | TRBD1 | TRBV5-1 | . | TGCGCCAGCAGCCCCGACAGGGACGATAATGAGAAACTGTTTTTT | CASSPDRDDNEKLFF
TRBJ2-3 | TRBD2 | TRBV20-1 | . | TGCAGTGCTTCACTAGCGGGAGGCACAGATACGCAGTATTTT | CSASLAGGTDTQYF
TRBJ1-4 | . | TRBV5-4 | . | TGTGCCAGCAGCCCGGGGTGGGGGTCTAATGAAAAACTGTTTTTT | CASSPGWGSNEKLFF
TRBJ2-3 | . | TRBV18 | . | TGTGCCAGCTCACCACCATACGGGAGTTCACCAGATACGCAGTATTTT | CASSPPYGSSPDTQYF
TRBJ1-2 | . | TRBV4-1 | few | TGCGCCAGCAGCCAAGATAGCCCAATACCTAACTATGGCTACACCTTC | CASSQDSPIPNYGYTF
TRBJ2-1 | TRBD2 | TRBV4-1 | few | TGCGCCAGCAGCGGAGGCACTAGCGAGACTTACAATGAGCAGTTCTTC | CASSGGTSETYNEQFF
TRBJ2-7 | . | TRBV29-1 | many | TGCAGCGTTGGAAGCCCTTCCTACGAGCAGTACTTC | CSVGSPSYEQYF
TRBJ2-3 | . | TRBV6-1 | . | TGTGCCAGCAGTAAGGAGTCTCTAGGCATCACAGATACGCAGTATTTT | CASSKESLGITDTQYF
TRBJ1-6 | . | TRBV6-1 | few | TGTGCCAGCATTGAACCGAATTCACCCCTCCACTTT | CASIEPNSPLHF
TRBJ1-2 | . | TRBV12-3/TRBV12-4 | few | TGTGCCAGCAGGCCACAGGAGATTTATGGCTACACCTTC | CASRPQEIYGYTF
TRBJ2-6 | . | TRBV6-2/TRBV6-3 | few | TGTGCCAGCAGTTACAATTGGGGCAGCGCGAGCTCTGGGGCCAACGTCCTGACTTTC | CASSYNWGSASSGANVLTF